Given below is one T cell receptor beta chain in context. The antigen this receptor binds is unknown. Relative to the germline gene, one junction end is altered; a read error may explain this. The method was the immunoSEQ multiplex PCR assay. For the multiplex PCR, a mixture combining 60 forward primers for TCR Vbeta segments and 13 reverse primers for TCR Jbeta segments was used. A multiplex PCR assay on genomic DNA amplified the CDR3 region of rearranged TCR beta genes. The Illumina HiSeq System was used to sequence the amplified TCR beta libraries as 87-base-pair reads. The published analysis was carried out like this. In a later analysis, some 80 million unique TCR beta chains were counted across the roughly 670 repertoires, and roughly 10 million of these chains were shared by at least two donors. A nearest-neighbor algorithm error-corrected the raw reads and collapsed the reads into unique sequences, merging closely related sequences to remove PCR and sequencing errors. CDR3 sequences were aligned to IMGT reference sequences to assign V, D and J gene segments. For a sequence to be retained, a match of at least six nucleotides to both a V gene segment and a J gene segment was required. A rearrangement counted as productive if the CDR3 had no stop codons and remained in frame with V and J, and every other rearrangement counted as non-productive. CDR3 was defined according to IMGT convention as the region running from the second conserved V-encoded cysteine to the conserved J-encoded phenylalanine. The earlier analysis of more than 450 of the donors excluded sequences that lacked an unambiguous match to a single V gene segment. In an earlier analysis of several hundred of the donors, V segments were called functional above 56.7% productive rearrangements and were called segregating when the between-donor standard deviation exceeded 5%. A statistical classification framework was developed to diagnose cytomegalovirus status using the catalog of TCR beta chain sequences. V and J gene assignment, in a later analysis, came from comparing TCR nucleotide sequences with IMGT/GENE-DB human TR gene sequences. In a later analysis, CDR3 sequences and most-parsimonious VDJ recombination scenarios were assigned using the TCRdist pipeline. A later analysis defined each TCR beta chain by its CDR3 amino acid sequence plus V-gene family, and excluded reads lacking a unique V-gene family. As a way to deal with suspected cross-contamination and a sequencing artifact, a later analysis dropped 640 or so nucleotide sequences that were highly shared and had low generation probability. In a later analysis, a clonal expansion index for each public chain was calculated from normalized within-repertoire ranks of inferred template counts. A later analysis computed generation probabilities with a VDJ recombination model fitted to out-of-frame rearrangements, and checked the results against IGoR. In a later analysis, TCR-TCR, TCR-HLA and TCR-CMV co-occurrence was scored with hypergeometric tests, and a repertoire-size bias correction was applied to TCR pairs. A later analysis estimated false discovery rates by permuting HLA or CMV assignments 20 times. In a later analysis, co-occurring TCRs were grouped using DBSCAN, with TCRdist sequence similarity added in when clustering inside HLA-allele-positive subsets. For co-occurrence clustering, repertoires with fewer than 30,000 or more than 120,000 public chains were excluded, along with a handful of repertoires with anomalous nucleotide sharing. This immuneACCESS table, as held by TCRdb, lists in-frame sequences with V and J called but not all clones. Of the missing ones, under half trace to an unresolved V gene in checked studies; the others have no known cause. V and J calls and clone size are copied from that table; D and trimming were computed from the DNA. Recorded for this sample are roughly 120,000 clones; over 65% of them occurred a single time. Less than 2.5% of the sample goes to the ten largest clones.

The cohort comprised approximately 700 healthy bone marrow donors. At the time of sampling, every cohort member was nominally healthy, though immune exposures that went unrecorded were likely present. The donor tested CMV seronegative and was one of the 352 seronegative cohort members. A peripheral blood sample was provided by each donor, and peripheral blood mononuclear cells were used for TCR beta sequencing. Genomic DNA was extracted from the blood cell samples with the Qiagen DNeasy Blood Extraction Kit. Measured from the cysteine to the phenylalanine, the CDR3 is 12 residues long. The read is trimmed to its CDR3 DNA, 36 bases read in frame from base 1. Taken from the germline V gene (reference sequence), the CDR1 and CDR2 loops are SEHNR and FQNEAQ. These data are taken from a study of cytomegalovirus exposure and HLA in healthy donors (dated by TCRdb to 2017 to 2019). With respect to the entire study: An earlier analysis of 587 of the donors reported about 260 Gb of sequence data and around 110 million unique TCR beta sequences obtained from 180 million or so T cells. About five DR-DQ haplotypes were treated as single units for association and clustering because of strong linkage in the cohort. A later genetic analysis took genome-wide SNP genotypes for about 65% of the 666 donors and used that subset as a discovery cohort. To decide whether each TCR beta V gene segment behaved as functional or pseudogenic, an earlier analysis of some 570 of the donors relied on high-throughput TCR beta sequencing. Among the roughly 410 genotyped donors, around 81% belonged to the genetic ancestry cluster associated with self-reported Caucasian donors. In the later analysis, no new phenotypic data were used to find candidate immune exposures; instead, reliance was placed on TCR beta sequences and their occurrence across donors. Approximately 310 gigabases of sequencing data and tens of millions of unique TCR sequences were included in an early release covering over 600 HLA-typed donors. Using immunosequencing, the study profiled T cell repertoires from about 620 subjects and related those repertoires to cytomegalovirus serostatus. Among roughly 400 genotyped donors of the cohort, an average of approximately 230,000 unique TCR beta nucleotide sequences were sequenced per donor, approximately 20% of them non-productive. Along with the roughly 710-subject first cohort, a separate validation cohort of some 130 different subjects was used. To predict cytomegalovirus infection status, the study combined high-throughput TCR immunosequencing, statistical association of individual TCRs with disease status, and machine learning. Both class I and class II loci were covered by HLA typing, at four-digit resolution. The number of typed donors differed by locus: about 620-640 for A, B, C, DRB1 and DQB1; some 500 for DQA1; 606 for DPA1; and roughly 450 for DPB1. All discovery cohort repertoires had been generated using a single sequencing platform. A later analysis re-analyzed previously published TCR beta repertoires from 666 donors and added high-resolution HLA genotyping to study TCR occurrence patterns. The aim of the study was to test whether cataloging public T cell receptors could identify signatures of past pathogen exposure. Donor age, sex, ethnicity and CMV serostatus were compiled alongside the repertoire data.

The full study reports these points: According to the authors, the approach could potentially be generalized to other disease states and immunological phenotypes. Linkage disequilibrium might explain the correlated functional status among segregating V segments, but an unknown experimental factor could not be ruled out. A further reported finding was that TCR beta sequences accurately predicted the HLA-A and HLA-B alleles for most subjects in the first cohort. In a later analysis, most CMV-associated TCR beta chains were found to appear HLA-restricted, with HLA associations seemingly driven largely by CMV exposure. In an earlier analysis of about 600 of the donors, most TCR beta V segments appeared in productive rearrangements about 90% or about 30% of the time, broadly matching IMGT annotations. The only immune exposure information available for the cohort was CMV serostatus. A later analysis found that HLA-associated TCR beta chains were more clonally expanded and had lower generation probabilities than equally common non-associated chains. A later analysis associated about 17,000 TCR beta sequences with specific HLA alleles at a false discovery rate of 0.05. Presence/absence analyses assumed roughly uniform sequencing depth across donors, an assumption that may not hold. In a later analysis, several top co-occurrence clusters were reported to appear linked to parvovirus B19, influenza, CMV and Epstein-Barr virus. Because some donors lacked HLA typing at each locus, the association tests relied only on the typed subset. While some public TCRs were present in many individuals, most TCR sequences turned up only very rarely across donors. The 87-base-pair reads could not distinguish some IMGT-functional V segments, including TRBV6-2 and TRBV6-3, so those segments were excluded. The study gave a list of some 150 TCR beta chains associated with cytomegalovirus. This cohort had only TCR beta chains sequenced, and the lack of alpha or paired-chain data limited which features could be detected. Because counts were too low, about 15 rarely observed V segments, including chromosome 9 orphons, were left out of the earlier analysis of roughly 600 of the donors. In a later genetic analysis, fewer N-insertions in productive TCRs were reported among donors in an Asian-associated ancestry cluster than the approximately 630-donor mean. When HLA alleles, especially DR and DQ, strongly co-occurred, attributing TCR associations to individual alleles was difficult. Cytomegalovirus status was reported to be diagnosed by the classifier with high specificity and sensitivity in both the original and validation cohorts. A later analysis found that TCR association rates varied across HLA loci, with DRB1 alleles showing the most associated TCRs and HLA-C alleles the fewest. A cluster of highly shared sequence variants was judged likely to represent a technical artifact of the sequencing pipeline. In vitro tests confirmed that three of the cytomegalovirus-associated TCR beta chains recognize cytomegalovirus antigens. V-gene and J-gene trimming of TCR beta chains was associated with a missense DCLRE1C variant in a later genetic analysis, and the association was replicated in an independent cohort.

The clonotype originates from a man aged 50 to 60 in good health and CMV-seronegative. Recombination connected TRBV7-9 to TRBJ1-1; the D gene cannot be resolved reliably. The material sequenced was PBMCs. The nucleotides read TGTTCCAGCAGCTCAATTCCGGGTGAAGCTTTCTTT. Translated, it gives CSSSSIPGEAFF. The full variable domain, completed from the reference TRBV7-9 and TRBJ1-1 proteins outside the CDR3, reads DTGVSQNPRHKITKRGQNVTFRCDPISEHNRLYWYRQTLGQGPEFLTYFQNEAQLEKSRLLSDRFSAERPKGSFSTLEIQRTEQGDSAMYLCSSSSIPGEAFFGQGTRLTVV.